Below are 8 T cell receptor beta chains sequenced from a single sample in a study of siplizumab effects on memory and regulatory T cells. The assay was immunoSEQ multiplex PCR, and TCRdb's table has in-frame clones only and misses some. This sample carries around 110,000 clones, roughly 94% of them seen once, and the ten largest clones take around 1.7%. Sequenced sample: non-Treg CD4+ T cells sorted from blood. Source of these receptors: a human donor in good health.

The CDR3 nucleotides read TGTGCCAGCAGCGCTCGGGAGCCGATTGGAGATACGCAGTATTTT. Its translation: CASSAREPIGDTQYF. This chain joins TRBV11-1 and TRBJ2-3; D is perhaps TRBD2 (6 bases). Trimming removed 5 bases from V and 5 bases from J, with 17 bases in between. The CDR3 spans 15 residues. The germline CDR1 and CDR2 sequences are SGHAT and FQDESV (reference sequence). Together with reference TRBV11-1 and TRBJ2-3, the CDR3 gives the full variable domain: EAEVAQSPRYKITEKSQAVAFWCDPISGHATLYWYRQILGQGPELLVQFQDESVVDDSQLPKDRFSAERLKGVDSTLKIQPAELGDSAMYLCASSAREPIGDTQYFGPGTRLTVL.

In DNA, the CDR3 is TGTGCCAGCAGACCGCATAGCAATCAGCCCCAGCATTTT. Protein product: CASRPHSNQPQHF. The genes are TRBV6-1 and TRBJ1-5; D uncertain. This CDR3 spans 13 amino acids. Trimming left V 6 bases short and J 0 bases short, with 6 bases between. The germline V gene has CDR1 MNHNS and CDR2 SASEGT.

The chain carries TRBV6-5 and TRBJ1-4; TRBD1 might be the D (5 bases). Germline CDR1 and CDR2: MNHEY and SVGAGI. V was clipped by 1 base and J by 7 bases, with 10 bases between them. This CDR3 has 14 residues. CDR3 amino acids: CASSYWQGREKLFF. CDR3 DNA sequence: TGTGCCAGCAGTTACTGGCAGGGTCGTGAAAAACTGTTTTTT.

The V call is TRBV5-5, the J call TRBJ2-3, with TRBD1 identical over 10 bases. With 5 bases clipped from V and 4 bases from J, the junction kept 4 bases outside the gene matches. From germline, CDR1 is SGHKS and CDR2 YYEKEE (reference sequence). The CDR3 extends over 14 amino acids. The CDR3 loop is CASRRGTGADTQYF. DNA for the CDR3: TGTGCCAGCAGACGAGGGACAGGGGCAGATACGCAGTATTTT.

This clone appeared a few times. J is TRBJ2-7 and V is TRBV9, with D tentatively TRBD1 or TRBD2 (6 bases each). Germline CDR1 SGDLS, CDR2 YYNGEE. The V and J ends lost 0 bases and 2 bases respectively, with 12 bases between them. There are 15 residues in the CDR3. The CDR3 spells CASSVGVGGTYEQYF. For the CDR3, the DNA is TGTGCCAGCAGCGTAGGGGTGGGGGGCACCTACGAGCAGTACTTC.

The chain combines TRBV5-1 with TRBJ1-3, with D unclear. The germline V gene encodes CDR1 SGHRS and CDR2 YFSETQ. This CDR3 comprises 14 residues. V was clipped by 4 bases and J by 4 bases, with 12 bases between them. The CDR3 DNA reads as TGCGCCAGCAGCGCGGGCTCCCTGGGAAACACCATATATTTT. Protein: CASSAGSLGNTIYF.

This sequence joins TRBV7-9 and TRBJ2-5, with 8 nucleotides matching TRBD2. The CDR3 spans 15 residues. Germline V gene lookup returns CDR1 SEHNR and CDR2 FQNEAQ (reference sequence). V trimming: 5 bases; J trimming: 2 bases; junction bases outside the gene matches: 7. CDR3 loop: CASSPWSSGQETQYF. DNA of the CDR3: TGTGCCAGCAGCCCGTGGTCTAGCGGGCAAGAGACCCAGTACTTC.

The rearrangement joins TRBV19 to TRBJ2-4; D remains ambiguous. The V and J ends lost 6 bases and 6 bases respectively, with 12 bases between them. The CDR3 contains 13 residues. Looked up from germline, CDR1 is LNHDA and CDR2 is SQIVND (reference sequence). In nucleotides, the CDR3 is TGTGCCAGTAGAGCCAGGACGGGAAACATTCAGTACTTC. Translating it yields CASRARTGNIQYF.